Listed below are T cell receptor beta chains from one sample, sequenced in a study of cytomegalovirus exposure and HLA in healthy donors. Data came from immunoSEQ multiplex PCR; TCRdb stores just in-frame clones and leaves some out. This sample has approximately 110,000 clones, with around 94% found just once. Sequenced sample: PBMCs. All receptors come from a woman aged 18-30 years in good health and CMV-seronegative. CDR3s include the opening cysteine and the closing phenylalanine or tryptophan. D genes are given only for firm matches. Size values are once, few and many counts, or a class for expanded clones, and some rows have none.

j_call clone_size d_call v_call cdr3_length cdr3_nt cdr3_aa
TRBJ2-7 NA NA TRBV5-1 16 TGCGCCAGCAGGTTTTCCCCCGGGACAATCGGTAACGAGCAGTACTTC CASRFSPGTIGNEQYF
TRBJ2-3 NA NA TRBV6-6 11 TGTGCCAGCAGTTCTCCAGATACGCAGTATTTT CASSSPDTQYF
TRBJ2-4 NA TRBD2 TRBV5-1 14 TGCGCCAGCAGGGACCGGGAGGGCAAAAACATTCAGTACTTC CASRDREGKNIQYF
TRBJ1-1 NA TRBD1 TRBV27 14 TGTGCCAGCGGATTGGACAGGGGTCTCACTGAAGCTTTCTTT CASGLDRGLTEAFF
TRBJ1-5 NA NA TRBV4-1 15 TGCGCCAGCAGCCAAGATACGGCGGGCAATCAGCCCCAGCATTTT CASSQDTAGNQPQHF
TRBJ2-3 NA TRBD2 TRBV28 20 TGTGCCAGCAGTTCACCATCACTAGCGGGGGGTCGTTCTAGCACAGATACGCAGTATTTT CASSSPSLAGGRSSTDTQYF
TRBJ2-1 few NA TRBV10-2 12 TGCGCCACCACCAGGGGTTACAATGAGCAGTTCTTC CATTRGYNEQFF
TRBJ1-4 NA NA TRBV19 15 TGTGCCAGTAGTCCAGGGGCTGGGCCTAATGAAAAACTGTTTTTT CASSPGAGPNEKLFF
TRBJ1-2 once NA TRBV4-1 15 TGCGCCAGCAGCCAAGAGGACTTGGCTAACTATGGCTACACCTTC CASSQEDLANYGYTF
TRBJ2-1 NA TRBD2 TRBV11-2 16 TGTGCCAGCAGCTTGCTAGCGGGAGTATCATACAATGAGCAGTTCTTC CASSLLAGVSYNEQFF
TRBJ2-7 NA NA TRBV19 16 TGTGCCAGTAGTATCTCGTTTGTACAGGGAAGGTACGAGCAGTACTTC CASSISFVQGRYEQYF
TRBJ2-1 NA NA TRBV28 14 TGTGCCAGCAGTTTGTCCTTACTAGGCAATGAGCAGTTCTTC CASSLSLLGNEQFF
TRBJ2-1 NA NA TRBV4-1 15 TGCGCCAGCAGCCAAGATATCGAGAACTACAATGAGCAGTTCTTC CASSQDIENYNEQFF
TRBJ2-7 once NA TRBV5-1 14 TGCGCCAGCAGCTTGTCTACAGGGCGCCACGAGCAGTACTTC CASSLSTGRHEQYF
TRBJ2-7 NA NA TRBV28 15 TGTGCCAGCAGTTCAACTGATACAGGGGGGGACGAGCAGTACTTC CASSSTDTGGDEQYF
TRBJ1-1 NA TRBD1 TRBV27 14 TGTGCCAGCAACCTCCAGGGGGCGAGCACTGAAGCTTTCTTT CASNLQGASTEAFF